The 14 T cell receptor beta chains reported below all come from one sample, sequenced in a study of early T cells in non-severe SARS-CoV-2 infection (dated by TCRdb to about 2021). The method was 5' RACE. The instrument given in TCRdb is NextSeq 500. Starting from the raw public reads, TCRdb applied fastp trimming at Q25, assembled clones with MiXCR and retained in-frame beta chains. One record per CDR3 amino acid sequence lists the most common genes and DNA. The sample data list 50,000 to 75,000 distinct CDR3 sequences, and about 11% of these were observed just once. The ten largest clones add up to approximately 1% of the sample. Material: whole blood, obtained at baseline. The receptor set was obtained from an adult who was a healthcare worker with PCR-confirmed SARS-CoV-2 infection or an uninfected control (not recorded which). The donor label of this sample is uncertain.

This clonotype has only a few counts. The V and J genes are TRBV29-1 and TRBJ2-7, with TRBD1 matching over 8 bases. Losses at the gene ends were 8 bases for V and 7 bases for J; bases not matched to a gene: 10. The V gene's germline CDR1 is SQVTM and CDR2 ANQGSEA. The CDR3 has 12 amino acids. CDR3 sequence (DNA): TGCAGCCTTAGAGACAGGGGAGAGGAGCAGTACGTC. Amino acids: CSLRDRGEEQYV.

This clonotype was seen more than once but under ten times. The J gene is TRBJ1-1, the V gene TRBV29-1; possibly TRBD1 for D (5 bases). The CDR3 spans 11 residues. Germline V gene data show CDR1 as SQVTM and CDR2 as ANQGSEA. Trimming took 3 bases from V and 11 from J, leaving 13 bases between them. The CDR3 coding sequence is TGCAGCGTTGACGACAGAGCATCGGCTTTCTTT. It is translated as CSVDDRASAFF. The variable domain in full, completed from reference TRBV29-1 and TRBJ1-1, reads SAVISQKPSRDICQRGTSLTIQCQVDSQVTMMFWYRQQPGQSLTLIATANQGSEATYESGFVIDKFPISRPNLTFSTLTVSNMSPEDSSIYLCSVDDRASAFFGQGTRLTVV.

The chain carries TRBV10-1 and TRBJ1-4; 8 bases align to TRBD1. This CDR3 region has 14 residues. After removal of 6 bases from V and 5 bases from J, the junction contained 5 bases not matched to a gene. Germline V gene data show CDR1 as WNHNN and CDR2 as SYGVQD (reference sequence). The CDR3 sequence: CASRPQGVNEKLFF. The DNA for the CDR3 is TGCGCCAGCAGGCCACAGGGGGTCAATGAAAAACTGTTTTTT.

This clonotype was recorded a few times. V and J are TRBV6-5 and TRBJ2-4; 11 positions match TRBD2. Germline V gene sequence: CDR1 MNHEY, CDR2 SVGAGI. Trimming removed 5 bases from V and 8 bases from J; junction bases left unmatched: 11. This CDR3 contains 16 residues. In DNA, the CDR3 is TGTGCCAGCAGTACCGTAGCGGGGGGGCTTAGGTACATTCAGTACTTC. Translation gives CASSTVAGGLRYIQYF.

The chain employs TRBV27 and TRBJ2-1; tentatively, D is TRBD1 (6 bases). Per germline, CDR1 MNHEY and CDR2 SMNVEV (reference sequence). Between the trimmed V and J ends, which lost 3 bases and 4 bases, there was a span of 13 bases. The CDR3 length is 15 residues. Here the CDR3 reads CASSFLRGIYNEQFF. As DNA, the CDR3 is TGTGCCAGCAGTTTCCTGAGGGGGATATACAATGAGCAGTTCTTC.

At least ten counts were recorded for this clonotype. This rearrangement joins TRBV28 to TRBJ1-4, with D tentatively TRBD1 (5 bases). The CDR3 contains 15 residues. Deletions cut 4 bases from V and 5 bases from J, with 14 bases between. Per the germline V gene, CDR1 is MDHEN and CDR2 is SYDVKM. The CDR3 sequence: CASSSQGTPNEKLFF. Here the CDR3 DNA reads TGTGCCAGCAGTTCTCAGGGAACACCGAATGAAAAACTGTTTTTT.

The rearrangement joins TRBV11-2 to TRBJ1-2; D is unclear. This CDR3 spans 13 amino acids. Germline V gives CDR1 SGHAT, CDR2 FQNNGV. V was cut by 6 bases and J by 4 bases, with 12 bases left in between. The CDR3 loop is CASRHDGSYGYTF. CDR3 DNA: TGTGCCAGCAGACATGACGGGTCCTATGGCTACACCTTC.

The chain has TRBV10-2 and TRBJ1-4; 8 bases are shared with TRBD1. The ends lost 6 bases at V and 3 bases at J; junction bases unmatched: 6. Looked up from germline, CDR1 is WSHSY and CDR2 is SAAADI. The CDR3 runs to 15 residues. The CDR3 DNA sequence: TGCGCCAGCAGAGATACAGGGGGGGCTAATGAAAAACTGTTTTTT. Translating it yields CASRDTGGANEKLFF.

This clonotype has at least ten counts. CDR3 sequence reads: CSRAAGLQETQYF. Here the CDR3 DNA reads TGCAGTCGAGCTGCGGGGCTCCAAGAGACCCAGTACTTC. The rearrangement uses TRBV20-1 and TRBJ2-5; maybe TRBD2 (6 bases). V lost 8 bases, J lost 1 base, and 14 bases lay in between. This CDR3 comprises 13 residues. Per the germline V gene, CDR1 is DFQATT and CDR2 is SNEGSKA (reference sequence).

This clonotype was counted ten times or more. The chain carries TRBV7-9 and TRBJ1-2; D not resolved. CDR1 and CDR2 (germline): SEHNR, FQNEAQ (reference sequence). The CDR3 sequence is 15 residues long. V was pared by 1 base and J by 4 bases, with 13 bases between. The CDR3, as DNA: TGTGCCAGCAGCTTAGAGGATCCAGGCCCCTATGGCTACACCTTC. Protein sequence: CASSLEDPGPYGYTF.

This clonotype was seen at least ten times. CDR3 DNA sequence: TGTGCCAGCAGCGCCCACCTAGGCAATGAGCAGTTCTTC. Translation gives CASSAHLGNEQFF. V and J are TRBV7-3 and TRBJ2-1; D call uncertain. This CDR3 contains 13 residues. Looked up from germline, CDR1 is SGHTA and CDR2 is FQGTGA. V was clipped by 5 bases and J by 6 bases, with 11 bases between them.

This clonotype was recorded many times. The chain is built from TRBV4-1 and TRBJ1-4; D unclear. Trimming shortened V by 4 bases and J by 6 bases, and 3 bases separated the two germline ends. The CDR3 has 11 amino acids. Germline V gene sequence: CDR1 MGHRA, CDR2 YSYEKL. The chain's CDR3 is CASSRDEKLFF. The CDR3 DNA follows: TGCGCCAGCAGCCGGGATGAAAAACTGTTTTTT.

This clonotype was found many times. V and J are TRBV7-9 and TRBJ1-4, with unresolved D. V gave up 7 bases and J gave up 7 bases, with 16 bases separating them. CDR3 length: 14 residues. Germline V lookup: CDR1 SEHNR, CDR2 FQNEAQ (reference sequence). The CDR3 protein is CASTTAAGREKLFF. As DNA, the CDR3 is TGTGCCAGCACAACGGCCGCCGGTCGTGAAAAACTGTTTTTT.

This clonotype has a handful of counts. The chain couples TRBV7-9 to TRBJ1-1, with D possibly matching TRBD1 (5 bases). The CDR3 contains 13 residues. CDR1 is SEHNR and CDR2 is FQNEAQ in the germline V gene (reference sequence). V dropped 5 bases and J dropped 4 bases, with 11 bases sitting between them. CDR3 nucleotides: TGTGCCAGCAGCCGTCCCGGGGGCACTGAAGCTTTCTTT. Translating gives CASSRPGGTEAFF.